These T cell receptor beta chains were read from a single sample in a study of cytomegalovirus exposure and HLA in healthy donors. Using immunoSEQ multiplex PCR, the repertoire was profiled, and TCRdb retains in-frame clones only, with some absent. The sample includes over 100,000 clones, around three quarters of them seen just once. Sequenced input: PBMCs. These receptor sequences come from a woman under 40 in good health and CMV-seropositive. The CDR3 runs from the conserved cysteine through the conserved F or W. D genes are given only for firm matches. Clone size is shown for a subset of rows, as once, few, many or a class of expanded clone.

d_call	cdr3_length	v_call	j_call	clone_size	cdr3_nt	cdr3_aa
-	15	TRBV29-1	TRBJ1-3	-	TGCAGCGTTGAAGGTCCTCCAGTGGCCGGAAACACCATATATTTT	CSVEGPPVAGNTIYF
TRBD2	15	TRBV5-4	TRBJ2-1	-	TGTGCCAGCAACTCCGGGACTAGCTCGTACAATGAGCAGTTCTTC	CASNSGTSSYNEQFF
-	14	TRBV6-5	TRBJ1-2	-	TGTGCCAGCAGTTACAGGGGAACTAACTATGGCTACACCTTC	CASSYRGTNYGYTF
-	14	TRBV28	TRBJ1-4	-	TGTGCCAGCAGTTTGGGAGGGTCCTTCGGAAAACTGTTTTTT	CASSLGGSFGKLFF
-	15	TRBV4-2	TRBJ1-6	few	TGTGCCAGCAGCCAAGATAGCCCTTGGGGCTCACCCCTCCACTTT	CASSQDSPWGSPLHF
-	14	TRBV25-1	TRBJ1-1	few	TGTGCCAGCAGTGAAAACAGGATGAACACTGAAGCTTTCTTT	CASSENRMNTEAFF
TRBD1	14	TRBV7-7	TRBJ2-5	-	TGTGCCAGCAGCGCGCAGCAGGGGGCAGAGACCCAGTACTTC	CASSAQQGAETQYF
-	13	TRBV2	TRBJ2-5	-	TGTGCCAGTTCCCGGGACATTCAAGAGACCCAGTACTTC	CASSRDIQETQYF
TRBD2	14	TRBV6-5	TRBJ2-2	-	TGTGCCAGCAAGTTAGCGGGGGGGGCCGGGGAGCTGTTTTTT	CASKLAGGAGELFF
-	12	TRBV6-1	TRBJ1-2	-	TGTGCCAGCAGCGGGGGTTCTTGGGGCTACACCTTC	CASSGGSWGYTF
TRBD1	13	TRBV10-3	TRBJ1-2	-	TGTGCCATCAATCAGGGGGGAGCCCATGGCTACACCTTC	CAINQGGAHGYTF
-	15	TRBV6-5	TRBJ2-3	few	TGTGCCAGCAGTTCCCGAAACGGGTTCACAGATACGCAGTATTTT	CASSSRNGFTDTQYF
-	17	TRBV7-9	TRBJ2-1	-	TGTGCCAGCAGCTTAAAGTCTAAGACAGGAAAATACAATGAGCAGTTCTTC	CASSLKSKTGKYNEQFF
TRBD2	9	TRBV19	TRBJ2-1	few	TGTGCCAGTACGGGGGGGCAGTTCTTC	CASTGGQFF
-	12	TRBV2	TRBJ1-3	-	TGTGCCAGCAGGAGCTCTGGAAACACCATATATTTT	CASRSSGNTIYF
TRBD1	15	TRBV7-2	TRBJ2-1	-	TGTGCCAGCAGCCGGGACAGGGGGTTCTACAATGAGCAGTTCTTC	CASSRDRGFYNEQFF
-	14	TRBV15	TRBJ2-5	few	TGTGCCACCAGCCTCGTTGGTGGCAGCGGGACCCAGTACTTC	CATSLVGGSGTQYF
-	13	TRBV7-8	TRBJ2-1	-	TGTGCCAGCACCCGGACAAAATACAATGAGCAGTTCTTC	CASTRTKYNEQFF
TRBD1	14	TRBV5-8	TRBJ1-2	once	TGTGCCAGCAGCTTGAGGGGGACAGGCTATGGCTACACCTTC	CASSLRGTGYGYTF
TRBD2	16	TRBV15	TRBJ2-3	-	TGTGCCACCAGCAGAGAAGTAGCGGGGGAGGCAGATACGCAGTATTTT	CATSREVAGEADTQYF
-	14	TRBV4-1	TRBJ2-7	-	TGCGCCAGCAGCCAAGGTGCAGGGGCCTACGAGCAGTACTTC	CASSQGAGAYEQYF
-	13	TRBV25-1	TRBJ1-1	few	TGTGCCAGCAAAGCGGGGTTCTTGACTGAAGCTTTCTTT	CASKAGFLTEAFF
TRBD2	16	TRBV29-1	TRBJ2-1	-	TGCAGCGTGTCAGCCGGGACTAGCGGGGAGTACAATGAGCAGTTCTTC	CSVSAGTSGEYNEQFF
-	15	TRBV5-1	TRBJ1-2	-	TGCGCCAGCAGCGTCGGAGGGACGGGAACTTATGGCTACACCTTC	CASSVGGTGTYGYTF
TRBD1	15	TRBV5-1	TRBJ1-2	once	TGCGCCAGCGGGGGTGGAACAGGGGTAAACTATGGCTACACCTTC	CASGGGTGVNYGYTF
TRBD1	15	TRBV28	TRBJ1-5	-	TGTGCCAGCAGTTGGGGACAGAGACGGGCTCAGCCCCAGCATTTT	CASSWGQRRAQPQHF
-	14	TRBV6-1	TRBJ1-5	many	TGTGCCAGCATCGACAGTAATAGCAATCAGCCCCAGCATTTT	CASIDSNSNQPQHF
-	11	TRBV5-1	TRBJ2-1	-	TGCGCCAGCAGCTCCAGTAATGAGCAGTTCTTC	CASSSSNEQFF
TRBD1	14	TRBV4-2	TRBJ1-2	-	TGTGCCAGCAGCCAAGTAGACAGGGATTATGGCTACACCTTC	CASSQVDRDYGYTF
-	12	TRBV19	TRBJ2-7	-	TGTGCCAGTAGTAACGGGGTCTACGAGCAGTACTTC	CASSNGVYEQYF
-	17	TRBV4-2	TRBJ2-1	-	TGTGCCAGCAGCCAAGGGCCCCTTGGTGCCGGGGGACGTGAGCAGTTCTTC	CASSQGPLGAGGREQFF
-	21	TRBV30	TRBJ2-7	-	TGTGCCTGGAATTCCCCCGCCCCCGCCGGGACAACGTTGACCTTCTCCTACGAGCAGTACTTC	CAWNSPAPAGTTLTFSYEQYF
-	14	TRBV2	TRBJ1-5	-	TGTGCCAGCAGTGACCGGGGGGGCAATCAGCCCCAGCATTTT	CASSDRGGNQPQHF
TRBD2	14	TRBV7-3	TRBJ2-2	-	TGTGCCAGCAGCACTAGCGCGAACACCGGGGAGCTGTTTTTT	CASSTSANTGELFF
-	15	TRBV21-1	TRBJ2-5	few	TGTGCCAGCAGCTCGCGGAGGGGCCACAACGAGACCCAGTACTTC	CASSSRRGHNETQYF
-	14	TRBV9	TRBJ2-2	once	TGTGCCAGCAGCCCCCCCCGCGGGTCCGGGGAGCTGTTTTTT	CASSPPRGSGELFF
-	13	TRBV7-9	TRBJ2-6	-	TGTGCCAGCAGCTTAGAGGGGTACAACGTCCTGACTTTC	CASSLEGYNVLTF
TRBD1	14	TRBV7-2	TRBJ1-1	-	TGTGCCAGCAGCTTAGTGGGGACAGGCACTGAAGCTTTCTTT	CASSLVGTGTEAFF
-	16	TRBV19	TRBJ1-6	-	TGTGCCAGTAGTATACGGGGGAGCTCCTATAATTCACCCCTCCACTTT	CASSIRGSSYNSPLHF
-	13	TRBV7-9	TRBJ2-2	-	TGTTCCAGCAGCTCAACAGGGACCGGGGAGCTGTTTTTT	CSSSSTGTGELFF
-	13	TRBV28	TRBJ2-1	-	TGTGCCAGCAGTTCTCGGGTGTACAATGAGCAGTTCTTC	CASSSRVYNEQFF
TRBD2	15	TRBV5-6	TRBJ2-7	-	TGTGCCAGCGGCGCGGGACTAGCGGGGTCCTACGAGCAGTACTTC	CASGAGLAGSYEQYF
TRBD1	13	TRBV4-1	TRBJ2-5	-	TGCGCCAGCAGCCAGACAGGGACAGAGACCCAGTACTTC	CASSQTGTETQYF
TRBD1	16	TRBV4-1	TRBJ1-2	-	TGCGCCAGCAGCCAGGCAACAGGGGGCGCTAACTATGGCTACACCTTC	CASSQATGGANYGYTF
TRBD2	15	TRBV9	TRBJ2-7	-	TGTGCCAGCAGCGTAGCGGGGGGGCAGTTTGACGAGCAGTACTTC	CASSVAGGQFDEQYF
-	13	TRBV6-1	TRBJ2-5	few	TGTGCCAGCAGTCAGGGACTTCAAGAGACCCAGTACTTC	CASSQGLQETQYF
-	15	TRBV30	TRBJ2-3	-	TGTGCCTGGAGAGCAGTGGGGGCCCGGACAGATACGCAGTATTTT	CAWRAVGARTDTQYF